These 18 T cell receptor beta chains were sequenced from one sample in a study of blood T cell repertoires in COVID-19 (dated by TCRdb to about 2020). The method behind the library was the immunoSEQ multiplex PCR assay. TCRdb provides this immuneACCESS table in a form limited to in-frame rearrangements. Some clones are lacking; in checked studies, under half of them reflect an unresolved V gene, and why the rest are absent is not known. The sample records 300,000 to 400,000 clones, around 89% of which are singletons. Jointly, the top ten make up 1.5% to 2% of the sample. The sample comprised peripheral blood. The receptors were sampled from a woman in her thirties with COVID-19, enrolled during active disease.

CDR3 region: CASSTRSSEADTQYF. In DNA form, the CDR3 reads TGTGCCAGCAGCACAAGGTCTAGCGAAGCAGATACGCAGTATTTT. The J gene is TRBJ2-3, the V gene TRBV7-2, with a weak D call TRBD2 (6 bases). The CDR3 has 15 amino acids. Per germline, CDR1 SGHTA and CDR2 FQGNSA. V gave up 5 bases and J gave up 4 bases, with 16 bases separating them. Based on the CDR3 plus reference TRBV7-2 and TRBJ2-3, the full variable domain is GAGVSQSPSNKVTEKGKDVELRCDPISGHTALYWYRQSLGQGLEFLIYFQGNSAPDKSGLPSDRFSAERTGGSVSTLTIQRTQQEDSAVYLCASSTRSSEADTQYFGPGTRLTVL.

V gene TRBV6-6 combines with J gene TRBJ1-1; no firm D call. The ends were cut back, 7 bases at V and 2 bases at J, with 17 bases in the middle. The CDR3 has 15 residues. From germline, CDR1 is MNHNY and CDR2 SVGAGI (reference sequence). The CDR3 sequence is CASTNSRTLNTEAFF. In DNA, the CDR3 is TGTGCCAGCACTAACTCTAGAACCCTCAACACTGAAGCTTTCTTT.

This rearrangement joins TRBV7-9 to TRBJ2-5; D is ambiguous. This CDR3 has 11 residues. Germline V gene lookup returns CDR1 SEHNR and CDR2 FQNEAQ (reference sequence). Trimming removed 4 bases at V and 2 bases at J, with 2 bases between. The CDR3: CASSSQETQYF. The CDR3 bases are TGTGCCAGCAGCTCGCAAGAGACCCAGTACTTC.

The chain uses TRBV18 and TRBJ1-4; D call uncertain. Germline-derived CDR1 and CDR2 are KGHSH and LQKENI. Deletions cut 6 bases from V and 4 bases from J, with 15 bases between. The CDR3 spans 15 residues. CDR3 nucleotides: TGTGCCAGCTCGCCGATGAGCGCCGATAATGAAAAACTGTTTTTT. Translated, it gives CASSPMSADNEKLFF.

The gene calls are TRBV7-2 and TRBJ2-7; D is possibly TRBD2 (5 bases). Trimming left V 4 bases short and J 9 bases short, with 16 bases between. This CDR3 is built from 13 residues. Looked up from germline, CDR1 is SGHTA and CDR2 is FQGNSA. CDR3 nucleotide sequence: TGTGCCAGCAGCTCCCCGGGCCTCGGAGGGCAGTACTTC. Its translation is CASSSPGLGGQYF.

The chain combines TRBV4-3 with TRBJ1-1; maybe TRBD1 (6 bases). The CDR3 loop spans 14 amino acids. Trimming shortened V by 6 bases and J by 4 bases, and 15 bases separated the two germline ends. Germline V CDR1 and CDR2: LGHNA, YSLEER. CDR3 residues: CASSLNRVTTEAFF. In nucleotides, the CDR3 is TGCGCCAGCAGTCTAAACAGGGTAACCACTGAAGCTTTCTTT.

The chain recombines TRBV12-1 with TRBJ2-5; the tabulated D call, TRBD1, remains unverified against the DNA. TRBV12-1 is annotated as a pseudogene. The CDR3 is 16 amino acids. DNA of the CDR3: TGTGCCAGCAGCTTTGGTGGGGGCCCCACTGAGGGGACCCAGTACTTC. It codes for CASSFGGGPTEGTQYF.

The CDR3 protein is CASSPGYF. The CDR3 DNA reads as TGTGCCAGCAGCCCCGGGTATTTT. The chain has TRBV7-9 and TRBJ2-3; D remains ambiguous. The CDR3 extends over 8 amino acids. In germline, CDR1 is SEHNR, CDR2 FQNEAQ (reference sequence). Trimming left V 5 bases short and J 14 bases short, with 5 bases between.

The V call is TRBV5-5, the J call TRBJ1-5, with D hard to call. The CDR3 is made up of 15 amino acids. Deletions cut 0 bases from V and 0 bases from J, with 7 bases between. Germline V CDR1 and CDR2: SGHKS, YYEKEE (reference sequence). CDR3 coding DNA: TGTGCCAGCAGCTTGGTTTTCTATAGCAATCAGCCCCAGCATTTT. Translated: CASSLVFYSNQPQHF.

The rearrangement joins TRBV12-3 or TRBV12-4 to TRBJ2-2, with 8 bases matching TRBD1. The V gene end was trimmed by 7 bases and the J gene end by 7 bases; junction bases not matched to a gene: 5. This CDR3 has 13 residues. CDR3 loop: CASNRGWVGELFF. The CDR3 region has the DNA TGTGCCAGCAACAGGGGGTGGGTCGGGGAGCTGTTTTTT.

This clone has more than one count but fewer than ten. The chain employs TRBV5-4 and TRBJ1-2; no definite D call. Germline V gene lookup returns CDR1 SGHNT and CDR2 YYREEE (reference sequence). The CDR3 length is 12 residues. Trimming pared 7 bases from V and 4 bases from J, leaving 11 bases between. The CDR3, as DNA: TGTGCCAGCCAAGAGGGAAGCTATGGCTACACCTTC. This sequence encodes CASQEGSYGYTF.

V gene TRBV19 combines with J gene TRBJ2-3, with D maybe TRBD2 (5 bases). Trimming took 7 bases from V and 11 from J, leaving 13 bases between them. The germline V gene encodes CDR1 LNHDA and CDR2 SQIVND (reference sequence). The CDR3 has 11 amino acids. The CDR3 region is CASTEGVGQYF. CDR3 sequence (DNA): TGTGCCAGTACCGAGGGTGTCGGGCAGTATTTT.

There are a few counts of this clone. The chain links TRBV19 to TRBJ1-2; the D is unclear. The CDR3 extends over 12 amino acids. Trimming pared 3 bases from V and 8 bases from J, leaving 10 bases between. CDR1 is LNHDA, CDR2 SQIVND, per germline (reference sequence). DNA of the CDR3: TGTGCCAGTAGTATTCAGGATTTCGGCTACACCTTC. As protein: CASSIQDFGYTF.

A remark on this clone: Within the sample, other DNA sequences also encode this same CDR3. The rearrangement joins TRBV7-3 to TRBJ1-1, with a tentative D call TRBD1 (6 bases). The CDR3 has 13 amino acids. Germline V gene data show CDR1 as SGHTA and CDR2 as FQGTGA. Trimming removed 5 bases from V and 1 base from J, with 8 bases in between. The CDR3, as DNA: TGTGCCAGCAGCCTGACAGGGAACACTGAAGCTTTCTTT. Amino acids: CASSLTGNTEAFF.

The rearrangement uses TRBV11-3 and TRBJ2-7, with D perhaps matching TRBD1 (6 bases). V was shortened by 4 bases and J by 6 bases, with 10 bases between the two germline ends. CDR1 is SGHNT and CDR2 is YENEEA in the germline V gene. This CDR3 has 12 amino acids. CDR3: CASSSGQTEQYF. For the CDR3, the DNA is TGTGCCAGCAGCTCAGGACAGACCGAGCAGTACTTC.

V is TRBV5-1 and J is TRBJ1-3; D is possibly TRBD1 (5 bases). Trimming shortened V by 3 bases and J by 9 bases, and 22 bases separated the two germline ends. Germline CDR1 is SGHRS and CDR2 is YFSETQ. The CDR3 runs 16 residues. The CDR3, as DNA: TGCGCCAGCAGCTGGGGGGGGATCGGGTCAGAGGCCACCATATATTTT. Amino acid sequence: CASSWGGIGSEATIYF.

CDR3 sequence: CASSLAGTGNQPQHF. Written as DNA, the CDR3 is TGTGCCAGCAGTCTAGCGGGGACAGGGAATCAGCCCCAGCATTTT. This chain links TRBV6-6 with TRBJ1-5; 9 bases agree with TRBD1. The germline V gene encodes CDR1 MNHNY and CDR2 SVGAGI (reference sequence). This CDR3 contains 15 residues. J lost 4 bases, V lost 5 bases, and 6 bases had no gene match.

This clone was seen once. The V call is TRBV14, the J call TRBJ1-2; unclear D gene. The CDR3 contains 13 residues. V was shortened by 3 bases and J by 6 bases, with 11 bases between the two germline ends. The germline gives CDR1 SGHDN, CDR2 FVKESK. The DNA for the CDR3 is TGTGCCAGCAGCCACGGCAGGTATAATGGCTACACCTTC. This encodes CASSHGRYNGYTF.